A single sample is the source of the 20 T cell receptor beta chains below, sequenced in a study of regulatory T cells in long-lasting Graves disease. Arm-PCR of CDR3 regions and iRepertoire HTBI primers were used to build TCR beta libraries. Each CDR3 protein is one row after TCRdb ran MiXCR on the multiplex PCR reads. The profile shows roughly 700,000 distinct CDR3 sequences, 30% of them singletons. The time point is: persistent/refractory GD, antithyroid drugs over 5 years with positive TRAb. RNA isolated from PBMCs was used to make the TCR library. The sequenced sample was peripheral blood mononuclear cells (PBMCs), obtained when the disease was refractory, from a patient treated with antithyroid drugs. These receptors were collected from a female donor with Graves disease.

This clonotype came up a few times. The J gene is TRBJ1-5, the V gene TRBV5-5, with 8 bases matching TRBD1. Germline V gives CDR1 SGHKS, CDR2 YYEKEE (reference sequence). The V and J ends lost 4 bases and 3 bases, in that order; junction bases with no gene match: 6. The CDR3 sequence is 15 residues long. CDR3: CASSSGQGFNQPQHF. CDR3 coding DNA: TGTGCCAGCAGCAGCGGACAGGGATTCAATCAGCCCCAGCATTTT.

This clonotype has only a few counts. The chain uses TRBV20-1 and TRBJ1-1; D unresolved. The V gene's germline CDR1 is DFQATT and CDR2 SNEGSKA (reference sequence). Trimming removed 3 bases from V and 7 bases from J, with 12 bases in between. The CDR3 is 12 residues long. This chain's CDR3 is CSARGAAFEAFF. CDR3 bases: TGCAGTGCTAGGGGTGCTGCCTTTGAAGCTTTCTTT.

This chain links TRBV18 with TRBJ1-3; D gene ambiguous. Trimming cost V 1 base and J 4 bases, with 5 bases left between them. The germline CDR1 and CDR2 sequences are KGHSH and LQKENI. The CDR3 runs to 13 residues. CDR3 coding DNA: TGTGCCAGCTCACCACAATCGGGAAACACCATATATTTT. Amino acid sequence: CASSPQSGNTIYF.

The V gene is TRBV7-9, the J gene TRBJ2-4; D gene unclear. Germline lookup yields CDR1 SEHNR and CDR2 FQNEAQ (reference sequence). CDR3 size: 15 residues. V was shortened by 0 bases and J by 3 bases, with 9 bases between the two germline ends. In DNA form, the CDR3 reads TGTGCCAGCAGCTTAGCCCTCCCGAGCAAAAACATTCAGTACTTC. This encodes CASSLALPSKNIQYF.

This clonotype was detected a few times. The chain combines TRBV7-9 with TRBJ1-1; D is possibly TRBD1 (6 bases). This CDR3 region has 14 residues. Germline V gene data show CDR1 as SEHNR and CDR2 as FQNEAQ (reference sequence). Trimming took off 6 bases at V and 4 bases at J, with 15 bases between the two ends. The CDR3 reads CASRKQGLSTEAFF. In nucleotides, the CDR3 is TGTGCCAGCAGAAAACAGGGTTTGAGCACTGAAGCTTTCTTT. The variable domain in full, completed from reference TRBV7-9 and TRBJ1-1, reads DTGVSQNPRHKITKRGQNVTFRCDPISEHNRLYWYRQTLGQGPEFLTYFQNEAQLEKSRLLSDRFSAERPKGSFSTLEIQRTEQGDSAMYLCASRKQGLSTEAFFGQGTRLTVV.

This clonotype has at least ten counts. This chain uses TRBV7-3 with TRBJ1-1, with D possibly being TRBD1 (5 bases). Trimming shortened V by 8 bases and J by 2 bases, and 12 bases separated the two germline ends. The CDR3 loop spans 13 amino acids. The V gene's germline CDR1 is SGHTA and CDR2 FQGTGA. In DNA, the CDR3 is TGTGCCAGCTCACGAGACAGCAACACTGAAGCTTTCTTT. It translates to CASSRDSNTEAFF. Full variable domain (remainder filled in from reference TRBV7-3 and TRBJ1-1): GAGVSQTPSNKVTEKGKYVELRCDPISGHTALYWYRQSLGQGPEFLIYFQGTGAADDSGLPNDRFFAVRPEGSVSTLKIQRTERGDSAVYLCASSRDSNTEAFFGQGTRLTVV.

This clonotype was seen ten or more times. The gene calls are TRBV2 and TRBJ1-2; D unclear. V lost 6 bases, J lost 7 bases, and 9 bases lay in between. The germline V gene has CDR1 SNHLY and CDR2 FYNNEI. There are 11 residues in the CDR3. The DNA of the CDR3 is TGTGCCAGCAGCCTGTTTCCTGGCTACACCTTC. Translated: CASSLFPGYTF.

The chain carries TRBV7-9 and TRBJ2-6, with TRBD1 identical over 7 bases. The junction had 2 bases not matched to a gene; V was cut back by 3 bases and J by 0 bases. The CDR3 spans 16 residues. The germline V gene encodes CDR1 SEHNR and CDR2 FQNEAQ (reference sequence). The chain's CDR3 is CASSLDRPSGANVLTF. CDR3 nucleotides: TGTGCCAGCAGCTTGGACAGGCCCTCTGGGGCCAACGTCCTGACTTTC.

The CDR3 DNA reads TGTGCTAGTGGTTTATGGCTAGCTCCCGAGCAGTACTTC. Amino acids: CASGLWLAPEQYF. The V call is TRBV12-5, the J call TRBJ2-7; possible D gene TRBD2, 5 bases. V lost 3 bases and J lost 6, with 12 bases in between. This CDR3 has 13 amino acids. CDR1 is LGHNT, CDR2 FRNRAP, per germline.

This clonotype occurred a few times. The chain joins TRBV9 to TRBJ2-5; no clear D. This CDR3 is built from 14 residues. Germline V gene lookup returns CDR1 SGDLS and CDR2 YYNGEE. V gave up 2 bases and J gave up 0 bases, with 8 bases separating them. Here the CDR3 DNA reads TGTGCCAGCAGCGTTTCATTGAACCAAGAGACCCAGTACTTC. Translating gives CASSVSLNQETQYF.

This clonotype showed up many times. The CDR3 region has the DNA TGTGCCTGGAGCGGCAGCGAGCGGAATTCACCCCTCCACTTT. This encodes CAWSGSERNSPLHF. The chain is built from TRBV30 and TRBJ1-6; no clear D gene. Germline loops: CDR1 GTSNPN, CDR2 SVGIG (reference sequence). Trimming removed 3 bases from V and 7 bases from J, with 13 bases in between. The CDR3 length is 14 residues.

This clonotype was found a few times. The V gene is TRBV6-9, the J gene TRBJ1-6; the D is unclear. Germline CDR1 reads MNHGY; CDR2 reads SVAAGI. V was shortened by 4 bases and J by 9 bases, with 7 bases between the two germline ends. This CDR3 spans 12 amino acids. The CDR3 protein is CASSFQLSPLHF. The DNA for the CDR3 is TGTGCCAGCAGTTTCCAACTTTCACCCCTCCACTTT.

Ten or more counts support this clonotype. This sequence joins TRBV28 and TRBJ1-5; possible D gene TRBD1, 6 bases. The germline gives CDR1 MDHEN, CDR2 SYDVKM. The CDR3 extends over 15 amino acids. V lost 6 bases and J 3 bases, leaving 15 bases between the germline ends. CDR3: CASRIQGQFNQPQHF. The DNA of the CDR3 is TGTGCCAGCAGGATCCAGGGGCAATTCAATCAGCCCCAGCATTTT.

This clonotype was detected many times. V is TRBV28 and J is TRBJ1-1; TRBD1 is a possible D gene (5 bases). The CDR3 runs 12 residues. Germline values: CDR1 MDHEN, CDR2 SYDVKM. V lost 7 bases and J lost 1, with 7 bases in between. The CDR3 DNA is TGTGCCAGCAAAACAGGGAACACTGAAGCTTTCTTT. Encoded protein: CASKTGNTEAFF.

CDR3 DNA sequence: TGTGCCAGCAGCAGGGACGGATCCTATGGCTACACCTTC. Its protein is CASSRDGSYGYTF. The chain uses TRBV7-3 and TRBJ1-2; a possible D gene is TRBD1 (5 bases). The CDR3 contains 13 residues. Germline CDR1 reads SGHTA; CDR2 reads FQGTGA. Trimming shortened V by 5 bases and J by 4 bases, and 11 bases separated the two germline ends.

The gene calls are TRBV6-2 or TRBV6-3 and TRBJ1-4, with D maybe TRBD1 (5 bases). The CDR3 covers 15 residues. Between the trimmed V and J ends, which lost 3 bases and 1 base, there was a span of 9 bases. The germline CDR1 and CDR2 sequences are MNHEY and SVGEGT. Here the CDR3 reads CASSYIGVTNEKLFF. For the CDR3, the DNA is TGTGCCAGCAGTTATATAGGGGTAACTAATGAAAAACTGTTTTTT.

On this clonotype: At one of its ends the junction is not consistent with the germline gene, which may arise from a read error. V usage is TRBV11-2 and J usage is TRBJ1-2, with D unclear. The CDR3 covers 12 residues. Germline values: CDR1 SGHAT, CDR2 FQNNGV. For the CDR3, the DNA is TGTGCCAGCAGCTTAGAAGGGTTGTTCTACGCCTTC. This translates into CASSLEGLFYAF.

CDR3 protein: CATGSDTGELFF. In DNA form, the CDR3 reads TGTGCCACCGGTAGCGACACCGGGGAGCTGTTTTTT. This chain connects TRBV24-1 to TRBJ2-2; the D gene is possibly TRBD2 (5 bases). Trimming pared 9 bases from V and 3 bases from J, leaving 7 bases between. The V gene's germline CDR1 is KGHDR and CDR2 SFDVKD. The CDR3 is 12 residues long.

On this clonotype: An end of the junction differs from the germline gene, which may be a read error. The chain couples TRBV9 to TRBJ2-5; 7 bases map to TRBD1. Germline CDR1 SGDLS, CDR2 YYNGEE. The CDR3 spans 17 residues. For the CDR3, the DNA is TGCGCCAGCAGCCCCCTGCCGGGACAGCGAAACCAAGAGACCCAGTACTTC. It codes for CASSPLPGQRNQETQYF. The full variable domain, in which reference TRBV9 and TRBJ2-5 provide the parts outside the CDR3, is DSGVTQTPKHLITATGQRVTLRCSPRSGDLSVYWYQQSLDQGLQFLIQYYNGEERAKGNILERFSAQQFPDLHSELNLSSLELGDSALYFCASSPLPGQRNQETQYFGPGTRLLVL.

J is TRBJ1-1 and V is TRBV19; D remains ambiguous. V shed 3 bases and J shed 7 bases, with 15 bases lying between them. The CDR3 consists of 14 residues. From germline, CDR1 is LNHDA and CDR2 SQIVND (reference sequence). CDR3 loop: CASSMVLPTLEAFF. The DNA of the CDR3 is TGTGCCAGTAGTATGGTGTTACCCACACTTGAAGCTTTCTTT.